This entry lists 12 T cell receptor beta chains sequenced from one sample in a study of shared clonotypes between healthy human individuals. Naive CD8 cells comprised CD45RO-negative, CCR7-positively selected cells, excluding terminally differentiated effector memory CD45RA+ cells. Generated by immunoSEQ multiplex PCR, the TCRdb table keeps only in-frame clones and is missing some. The table includes roughly 770,000 clones, just over 95% detected once. Sequencing was carried out using naive CD8+ T cells sorted from blood. The receptors shown here come from a man younger than 40 in good health.

V gene TRBV6-5 combines with J gene TRBJ2-1; TRBD1 agrees at 7 bases. The V and J ends lost 6 bases and 0 bases, in that order; junction bases with no gene match: 5. Per germline, CDR1 MNHEY and CDR2 SVGAGI. This CDR3 contains 15 residues. The CDR3 DNA follows: TGTGCCAGCAGCCCCGACAGGGCCTCCTACAATGAGCAGTTCTTC. Protein sequence: CASSPDRASYNEQFF.

Regarding this clone: Other nucleotide sequences in the sample specify the same CDR3. This chain uses TRBV9 with TRBJ1-4; no reliable D call. Germline lookup yields CDR1 SGDLS and CDR2 YYNGEE. V was clipped by 0 bases and J by 5 bases, with 11 bases between them. CDR3 length equals 15 residues. This chain's CDR3 is CASSVGGGLNEKLFF. In DNA, the CDR3 is TGTGCCAGCAGCGTAGGGGGAGGTTTAAATGAAAAACTGTTTTTT.

J is TRBJ1-2 and V is TRBV29-1; TRBD1 matches at 7 bases. Germline CDR1 and CDR2: SQVTM and ANQGSEA. This CDR3 has 13 residues. V was clipped by 3 bases and J by 4 bases; unmatched bases: 5. Here the CDR3 reads CSVDPTGSYGYTF. The CDR3 nucleotides are TGCAGCGTTGACCCGACAGGGAGCTATGGCTACACCTTC.

The chain joins TRBV7-9 to TRBJ2-7; TRBD2 aligns across 7 bases. Germline V gene lookup returns CDR1 SEHNR and CDR2 FQNEAQ (reference sequence). This CDR3 has 15 residues. After removal of 4 bases from V and 3 bases from J, the junction contained 9 bases not matched to a gene. The CDR3 region is CASSSTSAVFYEQYF. The CDR3 DNA reads TGTGCCAGCAGCTCCACTAGCGCTGTTTTCTACGAGCAGTACTTC.

The chain combines TRBV7-9 with TRBJ1-1; 7 nucleotides agree with TRBD1. Germline V gene lookup returns CDR1 SEHNR and CDR2 FQNEAQ (reference sequence). The CDR3 spans 17 residues. V trimming: 5 bases; J trimming: 5 bases; junction bases outside the gene matches: 17. The CDR3 loop is CASSLRVGGPKWTEAFF. CDR3 sequence (DNA): TGTGCCAGCAGCCTCCGTGTAGGGGGCCCGAAGTGGACTGAAGCTTTCTTT.

The chain has TRBV27 and TRBJ1-4; D perhaps matches TRBD1 (6 bases). Germline V gives CDR1 MNHEY, CDR2 SMNVEV (reference sequence). The CDR3 totals 23 residues. V was pared by 6 bases and J by 2 bases, with 37 bases between. This chain's CDR3 is CASRATGPWQFIVRGGTNEKLFF. CDR3 DNA: TGTGCCAGCAGGGCCACTGGGCCCTGGCAGTTTATTGTCAGGGGAGGGACTAATGAAAAACTGTTTTTT.

As to this clone: This same CDR3 is encoded by further DNA sequences in the sample. This chain joins TRBV7-9 and TRBJ2-1; 9 positions agree with TRBD2. The CDR3 is 15 residues long. J gave up 2 bases and V 3 bases, and 2 bases lay outside the gene matches. The germline V gene has CDR1 SEHNR and CDR2 FQNEAQ (reference sequence). The CDR3: CASSLRTSAYNEQFF. The CDR3 DNA is TGTGCCAGCAGCTTGCGGACTAGCGCCTACAATGAGCAGTTCTTC.

The V gene is TRBV7-9, the J gene TRBJ2-1; the match to TRBD1 covers 9 bases. The CDR3 sequence is 14 residues long. The V segment lost 7 bases and the J segment 9 bases; nucleotides outside the gene matches: 10. CDR1 is SEHNR, CDR2 FQNEAQ, per germline (reference sequence). CDR3 sequence (DNA): TGTGCCAGCAAAGCGTGGACAGGGGATACTGAGCAGTTCTTC. Translating it yields CASKAWTGDTEQFF.

The chain joins TRBV11-2 to TRBJ2-7; a possible D gene is TRBD1 (5 bases). Trimming left V 3 bases short and J 2 bases short, with 17 bases between. This CDR3 has 16 amino acids. CDR1 is SGHAT, CDR2 FQNNGV, per germline. CDR3: CASSLGRQTYTYEQYF. DNA for the CDR3: TGTGCCAGCAGCTTGGGAAGACAGACTTACACCTACGAGCAGTACTTC.

This clone was found once. This rearrangement joins TRBV7-9 to TRBJ1-1, with 7 bases fitting TRBD1. The CDR3 covers 15 residues. Per germline, CDR1 SEHNR and CDR2 FQNEAQ (reference sequence). V shed 7 bases, J shed 9 bases, and the junction held 17 bases outside the gene matches. For the CDR3, the DNA is TGTGCCAGCACTTCAATCGACAGGGATGGGATACAAGCTTTCTTT. Protein product: CASTSIDRDGIQAFF. Supplemented by reference TRBV7-9 and TRBJ1-1, the full variable domain reads DTGVSQNPRHKITKRGQNVTFRCDPISEHNRLYWYRQTLGQGPEFLTYFQNEAQLEKSRLLSDRFSAERPKGSFSTLEIQRTEQGDSAMYLCASTSIDRDGIQAFFGQGTRLTVV.

This chain links TRBV4-1 with TRBJ1-5; a possible D gene is TRBD1 (6 bases). V lost 0 bases and J lost 7, with 13 bases in between. Germline CDR1 reads MGHRA; CDR2 reads YSYEKL. The CDR3 totals 15 residues. The CDR3 protein is CASSQDRGTYQPQHF. The CDR3 nucleotides are TGCGCCAGCAGCCAAGATCGTGGGACATACCAGCCCCAGCATTTT.

The chain is built from TRBV7-2 and TRBJ2-7; the D call may be TRBD1 or TRBD2 (6 bases each). Trimming left V 5 bases short and J 5 bases short, with 16 bases between. This CDR3 region has 14 residues. CDR1 and CDR2 from the germline V gene are SGHTA and FQGNSA. The CDR3 is CASSGYREAHEQYF. CDR3 coding DNA: TGTGCCAGCAGCGGGTACAGGGAGGCCCACGAGCAGTACTTC.